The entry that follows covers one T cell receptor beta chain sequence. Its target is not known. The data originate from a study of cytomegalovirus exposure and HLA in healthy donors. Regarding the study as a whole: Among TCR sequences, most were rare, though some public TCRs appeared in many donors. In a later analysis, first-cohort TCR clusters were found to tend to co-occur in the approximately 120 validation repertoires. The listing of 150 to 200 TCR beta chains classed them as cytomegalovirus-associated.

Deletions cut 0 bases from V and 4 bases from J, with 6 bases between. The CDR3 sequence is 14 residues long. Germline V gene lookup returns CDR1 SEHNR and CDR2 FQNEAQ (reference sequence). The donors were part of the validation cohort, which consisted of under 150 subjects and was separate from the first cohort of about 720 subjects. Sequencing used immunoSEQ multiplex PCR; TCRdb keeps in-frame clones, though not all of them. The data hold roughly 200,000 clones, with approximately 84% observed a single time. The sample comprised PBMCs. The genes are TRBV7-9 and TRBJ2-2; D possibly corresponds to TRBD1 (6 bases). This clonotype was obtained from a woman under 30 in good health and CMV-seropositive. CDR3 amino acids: CASSLAGATGELFF. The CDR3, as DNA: TGTGCCAGCAGCTTAGCGGGGGCCACCGGGGAGCTGTTTTTT.